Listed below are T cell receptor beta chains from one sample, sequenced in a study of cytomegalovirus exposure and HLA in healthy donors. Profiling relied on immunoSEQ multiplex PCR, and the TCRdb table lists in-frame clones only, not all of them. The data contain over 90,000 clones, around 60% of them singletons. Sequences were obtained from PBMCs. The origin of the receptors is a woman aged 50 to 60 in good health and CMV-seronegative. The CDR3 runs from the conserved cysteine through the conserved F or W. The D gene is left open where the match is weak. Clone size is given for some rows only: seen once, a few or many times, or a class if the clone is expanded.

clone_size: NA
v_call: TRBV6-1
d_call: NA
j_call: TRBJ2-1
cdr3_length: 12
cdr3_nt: TGTGCCACCCCCCCCTCCGTCGATGAGCAGTTCTTC
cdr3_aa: CATPPSVDEQFF

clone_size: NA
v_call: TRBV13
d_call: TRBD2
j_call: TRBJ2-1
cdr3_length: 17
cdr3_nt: TGTGCCAGCTTACGACTAGCGGGAGGGAGTTCCTACAATGAGCAGTTCTTC
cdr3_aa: CASLRLAGGSSYNEQFF

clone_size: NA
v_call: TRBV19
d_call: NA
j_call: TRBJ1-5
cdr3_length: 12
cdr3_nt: TGTGCCAGTAAAACAGGCAATCAGCCCCAGCATTTT
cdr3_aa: CASKTGNQPQHF

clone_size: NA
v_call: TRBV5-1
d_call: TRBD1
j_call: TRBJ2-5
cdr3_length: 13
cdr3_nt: TGCGCCACCGCTGACAGGGGGCAAGAGACCCAGTACTTC
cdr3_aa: CATADRGQETQYF

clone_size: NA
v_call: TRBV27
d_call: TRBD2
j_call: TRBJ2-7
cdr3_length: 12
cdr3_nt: TGTGCCAGCGGACTAGTTAAATACGAGCAGTACTTC
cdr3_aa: CASGLVKYEQYF

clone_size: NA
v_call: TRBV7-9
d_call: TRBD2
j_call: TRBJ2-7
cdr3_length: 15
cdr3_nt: TGTGCCAGCCAACTAGCGGGGGTATCTACCTACGAGCAGTACTTC
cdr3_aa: CASQLAGVSTYEQYF

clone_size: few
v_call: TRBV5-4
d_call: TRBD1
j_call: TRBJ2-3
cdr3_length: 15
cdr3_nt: TGTGCCAGCAGCCCTCGGACAGGGTCGACAGATACGCAGTATTTT
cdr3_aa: CASSPRTGSTDTQYF

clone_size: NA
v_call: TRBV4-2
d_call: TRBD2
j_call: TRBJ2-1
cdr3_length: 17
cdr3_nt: TGTGCCAGCAGCCAAGAACGCAGGCTAGCGGGGGGGGATGAGCAGTTCTTC
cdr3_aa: CASSQERRLAGGDEQFF

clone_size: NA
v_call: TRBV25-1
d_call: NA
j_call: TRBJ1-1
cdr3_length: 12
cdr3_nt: TGTGCCAGCAGTTACTCGCGGGCTGAAGCTTTCTTT
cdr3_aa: CASSYSRAEAFF

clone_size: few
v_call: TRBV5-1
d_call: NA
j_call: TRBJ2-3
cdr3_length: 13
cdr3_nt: TGCGCCAGCAGCTCCGGTAGCACAGATACGCAGTATTTT
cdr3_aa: CASSSGSTDTQYF

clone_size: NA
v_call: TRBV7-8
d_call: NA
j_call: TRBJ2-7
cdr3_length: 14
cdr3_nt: TGTGCCAGCAGCCTTAGACAGGTAGCGTACGAGCAGTACTTC
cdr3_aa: CASSLRQVAYEQYF

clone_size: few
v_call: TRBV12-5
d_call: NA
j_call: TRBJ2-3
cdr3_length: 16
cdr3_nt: TGTGCTAGTGGTTTGGTACTAACGAAGGGAGCCGATACGCAGTATTTT
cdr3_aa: CASGLVLTKGADTQYF

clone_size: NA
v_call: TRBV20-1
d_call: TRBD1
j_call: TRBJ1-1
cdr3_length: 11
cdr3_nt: TGCAGTGCTAGAGAGACAGGGGAAGCTTTCTTT
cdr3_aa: CSARETGEAFF

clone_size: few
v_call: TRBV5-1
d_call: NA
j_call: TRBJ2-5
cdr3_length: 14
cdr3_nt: TGCGCCAGCAGCTTGGCTCAGCAGGAAGAGACCCAGTACTTC
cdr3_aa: CASSLAQQEETQYF

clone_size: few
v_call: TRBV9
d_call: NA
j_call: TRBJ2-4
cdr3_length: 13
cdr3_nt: TGTGCCAGCAGCGTCGGGCAGGGGAACATTCAGTACTTC
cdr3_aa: CASSVGQGNIQYF

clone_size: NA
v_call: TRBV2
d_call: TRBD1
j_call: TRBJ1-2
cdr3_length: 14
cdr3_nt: TGTGCCAGCAGCCTCCGGACAGGGGGACCTGGCTACACCTTC
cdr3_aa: CASSLRTGGPGYTF

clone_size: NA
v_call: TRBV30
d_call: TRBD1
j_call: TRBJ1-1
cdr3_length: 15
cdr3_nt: TGTGCCTGGAGTAGACCGGGACAGGTGAACACTGAAGCTTTCTTT
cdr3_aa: CAWSRPGQVNTEAFF

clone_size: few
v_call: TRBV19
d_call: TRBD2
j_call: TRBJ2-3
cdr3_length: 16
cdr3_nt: TGTGCCAGTAGACGGACTAGCGGGACCTTAATTGATACGCAGTATTTT
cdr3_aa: CASRRTSGTLIDTQYF

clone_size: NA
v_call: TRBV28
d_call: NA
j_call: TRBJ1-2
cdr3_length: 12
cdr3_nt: TGTGCCAGCAGTTTTCTAGATAGAGGCTACACCTTC
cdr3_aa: CASSFLDRGYTF

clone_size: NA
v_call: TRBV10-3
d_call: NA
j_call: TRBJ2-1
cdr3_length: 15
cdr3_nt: TGTGCCATCAATCGGGTGGACAGTGCATACAATGAGCAGTTCTTC
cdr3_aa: CAINRVDSAYNEQFF

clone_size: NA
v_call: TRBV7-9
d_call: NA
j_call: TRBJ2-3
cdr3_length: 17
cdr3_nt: TGTGCCAGCAGCCCCCAGGGAGGGGGGAGGGCCACAGATACGCAGTATTTT
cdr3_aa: CASSPQGGGRATDTQYF

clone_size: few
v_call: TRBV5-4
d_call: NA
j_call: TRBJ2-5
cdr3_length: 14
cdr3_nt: TGTGCCAGCAGCCATAAAGGGGGTGGAGAGACCCAGTACTTC
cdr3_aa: CASSHKGGGETQYF

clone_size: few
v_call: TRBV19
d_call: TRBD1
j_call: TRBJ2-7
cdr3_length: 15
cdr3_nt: TGTGCCAGTAGTATAACCGGACAGGGGGTCTACGAGCAGTACTTC
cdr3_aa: CASSITGQGVYEQYF

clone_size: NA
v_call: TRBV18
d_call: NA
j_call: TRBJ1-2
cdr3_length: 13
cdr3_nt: TGTGCCAGCTCACCACCGGGGGGCTATGGCTACACCTTC
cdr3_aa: CASSPPGGYGYTF

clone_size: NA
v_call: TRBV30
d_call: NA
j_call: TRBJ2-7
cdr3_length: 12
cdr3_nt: TGTGCCTGGAGCGCGTCTACCTACGAGCAGTACTTC
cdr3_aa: CAWSASTYEQYF

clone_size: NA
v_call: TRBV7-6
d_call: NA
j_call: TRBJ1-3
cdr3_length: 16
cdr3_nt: TGTGCCAGCAGCATCTCGGGAAGTAGATCTGGAAACACCATATATTTT
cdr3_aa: CASSISGSRSGNTIYF

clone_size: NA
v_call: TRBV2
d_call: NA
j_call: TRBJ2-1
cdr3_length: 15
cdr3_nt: TGTGCCAGCAGTGTCGGCGGGGGCGACTACAATGAGCAGTTCTTC
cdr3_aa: CASSVGGGDYNEQFF

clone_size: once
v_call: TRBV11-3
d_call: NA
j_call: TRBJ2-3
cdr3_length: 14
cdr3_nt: TGTGCCAGCAGCCCAGGCCCTAGCCGAGATACGCAGTATTTT
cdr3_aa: CASSPGPSRDTQYF

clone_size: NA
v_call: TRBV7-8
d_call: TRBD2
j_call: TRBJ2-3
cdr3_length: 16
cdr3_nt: TGTGCCAGCAGAGAAAAGCGGGAGGGCCTCACAGATACGCAGTATTTT
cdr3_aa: CASREKREGLTDTQYF

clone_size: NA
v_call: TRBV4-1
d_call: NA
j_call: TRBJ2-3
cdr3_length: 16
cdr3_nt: TGCGCCAGCAGCTCCCTGTTGGGCAGCCCCACAGATACGCAGTATTTT
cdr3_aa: CASSSLLGSPTDTQYF

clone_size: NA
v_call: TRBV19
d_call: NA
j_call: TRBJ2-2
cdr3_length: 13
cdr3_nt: TGTGCCAGTAGTGCAGGGGCAATCGGGGAGCTGTTTTTT
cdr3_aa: CASSAGAIGELFF

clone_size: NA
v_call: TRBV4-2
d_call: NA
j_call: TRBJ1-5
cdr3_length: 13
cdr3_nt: TGTGCCAGCAGCCAAGATGAGAGTCAGCCCCAGCATTTT
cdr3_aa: CASSQDESQPQHF

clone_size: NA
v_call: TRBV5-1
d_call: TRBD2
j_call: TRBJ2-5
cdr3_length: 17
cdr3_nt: TGCGCCAGCAGCTCATCCTTGCGGACTAGGTCGTTCGAGACCCAGTACTTC
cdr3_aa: CASSSSLRTRSFETQYF

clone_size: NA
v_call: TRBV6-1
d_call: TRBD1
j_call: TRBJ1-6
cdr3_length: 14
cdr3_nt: TGTGCCAGCAGCGGTGGGGGACAGAGGTCACCCCTCCACTTT
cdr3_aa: CASSGGGQRSPLHF

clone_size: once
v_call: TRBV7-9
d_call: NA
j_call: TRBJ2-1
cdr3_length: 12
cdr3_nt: TGTGCCAGCAGCATAGGCGGCTATGAGCAGTTCTTC
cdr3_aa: CASSIGGYEQFF

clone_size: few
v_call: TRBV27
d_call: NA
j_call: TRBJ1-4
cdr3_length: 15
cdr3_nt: TGTGCCAGCAGTTTCGGGGGGGCGCAAGGTGAAAAACTGTTTTTT
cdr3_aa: CASSFGGAQGEKLFF

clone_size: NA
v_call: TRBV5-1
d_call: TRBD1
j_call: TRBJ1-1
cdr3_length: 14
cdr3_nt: TGCGCCAGCAGCTTTGGCCGGGACAGGGGGGAAGCTTTCTTT
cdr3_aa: CASSFGRDRGEAFF

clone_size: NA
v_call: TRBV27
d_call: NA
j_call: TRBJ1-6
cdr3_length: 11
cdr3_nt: TGTGCCAGCACTAAAACAGGGATCCTCCACTTT
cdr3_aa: CASTKTGILHF

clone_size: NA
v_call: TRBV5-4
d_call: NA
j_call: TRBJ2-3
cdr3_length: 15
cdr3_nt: TGTGCCAGCAGCTTGGGGGGGACTAGCACAGATACGCAGTATTTT
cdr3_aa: CASSLGGTSTDTQYF

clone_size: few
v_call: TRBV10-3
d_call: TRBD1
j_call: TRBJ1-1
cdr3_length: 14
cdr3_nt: TGTGCCACGTTCCGGGACAGGGAACTAACTGAAGCTTTCTTT
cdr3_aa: CATFRDRELTEAFF

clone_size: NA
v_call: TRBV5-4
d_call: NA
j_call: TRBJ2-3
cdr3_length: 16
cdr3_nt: TGTGCCAGCAGCTTGGATGGGGCCCGGAGCACAGATACGCAGTATTTT
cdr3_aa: CASSLDGARSTDTQYF

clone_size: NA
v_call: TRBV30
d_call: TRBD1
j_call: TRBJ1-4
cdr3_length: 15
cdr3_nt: TGTGCCTGGAGTCCCCCCGGGACAGGGAATGAAAAACTGTTTTTT
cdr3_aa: CAWSPPGTGNEKLFF

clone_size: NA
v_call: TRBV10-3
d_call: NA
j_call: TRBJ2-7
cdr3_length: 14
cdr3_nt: TGTGCCATCAGTGAGTCGACCACTATCTACGAGCAGTACTTC
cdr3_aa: CAISESTTIYEQYF

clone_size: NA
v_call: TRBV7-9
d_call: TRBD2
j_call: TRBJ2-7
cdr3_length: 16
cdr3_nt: TGTGCCAGCAGCTTAGGCCTAGCGGGGGAACTCTACGAGCAGTACTTC
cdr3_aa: CASSLGLAGELYEQYF

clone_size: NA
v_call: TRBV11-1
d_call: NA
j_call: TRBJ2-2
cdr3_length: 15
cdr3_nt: TGTGCCAGCAGACGGTCGGGGGGCAACACCGGGGAGCTGTTTTTT
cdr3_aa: CASRRSGGNTGELFF

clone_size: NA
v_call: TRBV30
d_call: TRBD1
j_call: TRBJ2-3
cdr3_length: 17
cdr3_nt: TGTGCCTGGAACTCTGGGCTTGACGGGACAGGGGAGGATACGCAGTATTTT
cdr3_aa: CAWNSGLDGTGEDTQYF

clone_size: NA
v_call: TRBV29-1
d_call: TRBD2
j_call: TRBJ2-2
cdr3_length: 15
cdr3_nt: TGCAGCGTTGCTGGCGGGGGGAGTGACACCGGGGAGCTGTTTTTT
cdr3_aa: CSVAGGGSDTGELFF

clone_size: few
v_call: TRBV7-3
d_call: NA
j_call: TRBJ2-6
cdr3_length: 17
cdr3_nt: TGTGCCAGCAGCTTAGGCAGTTCCTTTTCTGGGGCCAACGTCCTGACTTTC
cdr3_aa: CASSLGSSFSGANVLTF

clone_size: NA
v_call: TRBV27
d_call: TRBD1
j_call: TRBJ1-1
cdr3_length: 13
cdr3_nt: TGTGCCACTTGGGACAGGGTCCTCACTGAAGCTTTCTTT
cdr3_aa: CATWDRVLTEAFF

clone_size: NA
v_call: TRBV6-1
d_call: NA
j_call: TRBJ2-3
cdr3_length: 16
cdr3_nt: TGTGCCAGCAGTGAAAATCCGGGTAGGGGTACAGATACGCAGTATTTT
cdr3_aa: CASSENPGRGTDTQYF

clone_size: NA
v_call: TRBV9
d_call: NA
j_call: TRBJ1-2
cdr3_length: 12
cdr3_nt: TGTGCCAGCAGCGTTGGACAGTCTGGCTACACCTTC
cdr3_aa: CASSVGQSGYTF

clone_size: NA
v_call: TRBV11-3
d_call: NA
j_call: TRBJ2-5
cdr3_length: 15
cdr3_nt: TGTGCCAGCAGCTTAGGAGCGGAGGGGCAAGAGACCCAGTACTTC
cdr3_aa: CASSLGAEGQETQYF

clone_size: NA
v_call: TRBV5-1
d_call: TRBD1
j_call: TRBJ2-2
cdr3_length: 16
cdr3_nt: TGCGCCAGCAGAGCCGGGACAGGGGGCTCGGCCGGGGAGCTGTTTTTT
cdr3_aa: CASRAGTGGSAGELFF

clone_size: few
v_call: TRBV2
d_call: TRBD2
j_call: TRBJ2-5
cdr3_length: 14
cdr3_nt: TGTGCCAGCAGTGCTAGCGGGGGTTGGCAGACCCAGTACTTC
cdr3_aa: CASSASGGWQTQYF

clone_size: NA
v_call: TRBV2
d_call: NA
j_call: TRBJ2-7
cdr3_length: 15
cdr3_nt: TGTGCCAGCAGTGAAGCGCTTCTCACAGGGCGTGGGCAGTACTTC
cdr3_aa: CASSEALLTGRGQYF

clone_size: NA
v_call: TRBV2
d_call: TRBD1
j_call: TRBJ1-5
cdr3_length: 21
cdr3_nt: TGTGCCAGCAGTGAAGCGCTTCAAGTTCCGGACAGGCCAAGGCGCAATCAGCCCCAGCATTTT
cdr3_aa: CASSEALQVPDRPRRNQPQHF

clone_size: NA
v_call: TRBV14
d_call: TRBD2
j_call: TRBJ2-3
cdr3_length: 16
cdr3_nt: TGTGCCAGCAGCCAGCGGGGGACTAGAATTGCAGATACGCAGTATTTT
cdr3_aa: CASSQRGTRIADTQYF

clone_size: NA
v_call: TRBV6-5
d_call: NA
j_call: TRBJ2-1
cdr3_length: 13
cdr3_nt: TGTGCCAGCGGCTGGAGCTCCTACAATGAGCAGTTCTTC
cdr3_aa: CASGWSSYNEQFF

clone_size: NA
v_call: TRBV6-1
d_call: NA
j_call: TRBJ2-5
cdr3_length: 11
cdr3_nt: TGTGCCAGCATGTCTCAAGAGACCCAGTACTTC
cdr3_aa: CASMSQETQYF

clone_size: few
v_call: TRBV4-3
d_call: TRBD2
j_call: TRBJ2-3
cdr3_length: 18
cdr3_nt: TGCGCCAGCAGCCAAGATGGTGGCGGGAGGGCCGCGGTAGATACGCAGTATTTT
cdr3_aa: CASSQDGGGRAAVDTQYF